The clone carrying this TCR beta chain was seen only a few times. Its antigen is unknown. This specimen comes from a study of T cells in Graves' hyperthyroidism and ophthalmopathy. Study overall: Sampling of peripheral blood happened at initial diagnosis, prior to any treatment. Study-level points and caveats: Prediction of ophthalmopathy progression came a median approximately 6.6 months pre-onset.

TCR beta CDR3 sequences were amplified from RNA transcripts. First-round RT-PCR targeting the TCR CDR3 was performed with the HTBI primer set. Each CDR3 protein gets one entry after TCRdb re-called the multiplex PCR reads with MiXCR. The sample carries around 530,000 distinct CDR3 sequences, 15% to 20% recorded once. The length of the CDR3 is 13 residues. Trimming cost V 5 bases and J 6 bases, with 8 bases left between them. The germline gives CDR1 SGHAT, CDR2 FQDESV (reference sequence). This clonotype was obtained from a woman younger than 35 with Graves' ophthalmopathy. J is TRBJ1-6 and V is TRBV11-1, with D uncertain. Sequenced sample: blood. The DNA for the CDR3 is TGTGCCAGCAGCGTTAAGACTAATTCACCCCTCCACTTT. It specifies CASSVKTNSPLHF.